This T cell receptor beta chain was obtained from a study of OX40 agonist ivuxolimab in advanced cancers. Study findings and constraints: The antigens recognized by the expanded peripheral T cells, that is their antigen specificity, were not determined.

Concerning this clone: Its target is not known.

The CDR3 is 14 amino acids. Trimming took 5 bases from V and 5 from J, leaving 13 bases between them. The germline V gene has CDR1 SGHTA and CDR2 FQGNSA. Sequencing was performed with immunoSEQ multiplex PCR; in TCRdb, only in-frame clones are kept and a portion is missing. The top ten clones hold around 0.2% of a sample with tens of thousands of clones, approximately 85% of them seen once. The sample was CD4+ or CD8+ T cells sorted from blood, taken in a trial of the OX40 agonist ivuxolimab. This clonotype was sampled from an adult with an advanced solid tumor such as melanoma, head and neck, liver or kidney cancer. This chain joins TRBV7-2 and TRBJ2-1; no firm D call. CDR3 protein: CASSRRLRNNEQFF. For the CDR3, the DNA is TGTGCCAGCAGCCGTCGTTTGAGGAACAATGAGCAGTTCTTC.